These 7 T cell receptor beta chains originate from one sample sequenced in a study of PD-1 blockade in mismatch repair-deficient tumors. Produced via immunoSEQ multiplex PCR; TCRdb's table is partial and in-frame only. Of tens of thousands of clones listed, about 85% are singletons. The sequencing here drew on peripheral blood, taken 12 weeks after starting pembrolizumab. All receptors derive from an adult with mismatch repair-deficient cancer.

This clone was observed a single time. CDR3 residues: CASSLEGQGGVSGYTF. The CDR3 nucleotides are TGCGCCAGCAGCTTGGAAGGCCAGGGTGGGGTCTCTGGCTACACCTTC. The chain carries TRBV5-1 and TRBJ1-2; TRBD1 is a possible D gene (5 bases). With 0 bases removed from V and 7 bases from J, the gap between germline ends came to 19 bases. The CDR3 is 16 amino acids. CDR1 and CDR2 from the germline V gene are SGHRS and YFSETQ.

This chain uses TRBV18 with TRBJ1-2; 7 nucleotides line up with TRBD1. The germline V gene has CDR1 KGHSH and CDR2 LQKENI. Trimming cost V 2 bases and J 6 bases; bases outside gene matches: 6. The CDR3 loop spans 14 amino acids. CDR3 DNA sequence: TGTGCCAGCTCACCAACCGACAGGGTTGATGGCTACACCTTC. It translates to CASSPTDRVDGYTF.

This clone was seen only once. CDR3 DNA: TGTGCCTCCGTTAGGCAGTCTATAGTTATCACTAACTATGGCTACACCTTC. It yields the protein CASVRQSIVITNYGYTF. The rearrangement uses TRBV30 and TRBJ1-2; D gene ambiguous. V lost 7 bases to trimming and J lost 0 bases, with 24 bases between them. The germline CDR1 and CDR2 sequences are GTSNPN and SVGIG (reference sequence). The length of the CDR3 is 17 residues.

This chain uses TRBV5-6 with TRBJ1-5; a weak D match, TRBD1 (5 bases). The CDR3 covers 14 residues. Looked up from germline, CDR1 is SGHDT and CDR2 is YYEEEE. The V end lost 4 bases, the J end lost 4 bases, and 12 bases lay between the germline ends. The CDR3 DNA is TGTGCCAGCAGCGAAACAGGTGGGAATCAGCCCCAGCATTTT. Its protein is CASSETGGNQPQHF.

CDR3 nucleotides: TGCGCCAGCAGCTCGCAGTCCTACGAGCAGTACTTC. This sequence encodes CASSSQSYEQYF. This chain links TRBV5-1 with TRBJ2-7; D unclear. The V gene lost 3 bases and the J gene lost 1 base, with 5 bases spanning the gap. From germline, CDR1 is SGHRS and CDR2 YFSETQ. This CDR3 is 12 amino acids long.

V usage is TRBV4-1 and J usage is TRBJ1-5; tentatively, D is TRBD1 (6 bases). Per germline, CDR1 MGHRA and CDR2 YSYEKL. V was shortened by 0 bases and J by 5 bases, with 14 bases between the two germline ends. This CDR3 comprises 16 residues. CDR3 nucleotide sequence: TGCGCCAGCAGCCAAGATCTCGCAGGGGAGGATCAGCCCCAGCATTTT. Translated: CASSQDLAGEDQPQHF.

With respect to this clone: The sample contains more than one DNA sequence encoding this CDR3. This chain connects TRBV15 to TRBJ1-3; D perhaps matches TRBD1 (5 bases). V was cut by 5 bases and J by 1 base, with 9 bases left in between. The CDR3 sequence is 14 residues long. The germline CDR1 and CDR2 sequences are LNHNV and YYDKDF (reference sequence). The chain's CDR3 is CATSPGGSGNTIYF. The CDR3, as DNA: TGTGCCACCAGCCCCGGGGGATCTGGAAACACCATATATTTT. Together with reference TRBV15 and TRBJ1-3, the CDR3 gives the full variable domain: DAMVIQNPRYQVTQFGKPVTLSCSQTLNHNVMYWYQQKSSQAPKLLFHYYDKDFNNEADTPDNFQSRRPNTSFCFLDIRSPGLGDTAMYLCATSPGGSGNTIYFGEGSWLTVV.